These 14 T cell receptor beta chains were all obtained from the same sample, sequenced in a study of molecular identifiers for immune sequencing clone quantification. TCRdb reanalysed the PCR reads using MiXCR and keeps one entry per CDR3 protein. Of around 470,000 distinct CDR3 sequences listed, around 23% were seen once; the top ten hold roughly 0.77%. The sample was naive CD8+ T cells from blood, with Jurkat cell RNA spiked in. The subset was: FACS-sorted CD8+CD4-CCR7+CD45RA+ naive T cells. Every receptor here comes from a human donor in good health. Some libraries in this study had Jurkat cell RNA spiked in.

Notes on this clonotype: This may be a read error: a much more frequent sequence differs by one nucleotide. The J gene is TRBJ2-7, the V gene TRBV4-3; 10 bases line up with TRBD1. The CDR3 is 16 amino acids. Trimming took 0 bases from V and 7 from J; bases not matched to a gene: 9. Germline-derived CDR1 and CDR2 are LGHNA and YSLEER. CDR3: CASSQDLRQGALEQYF. The DNA of the CDR3 is TGCGCCAGCAGCCAAGATCTGAGACAGGGGGCGTTAGAGCAGTACTTC.

V usage is TRBV28 and J usage is TRBJ2-7; 7 bases fit TRBD1. The CDR3 extends over 15 amino acids. Losses at the gene ends were 5 bases for V and 2 bases for J; bases not matched to a gene: 9. CDR1 MDHEN and CDR2 SYDVKM come from the germline V gene. The CDR3 bases are TGTGCCAGCAGTCCGCAAAGACAGGGCACCTACGAGCAGTACTTC. Translating it yields CASSPQRQGTYEQYF.

The chain couples TRBV9 to TRBJ2-7, with a possible D match to TRBD1 (5 bases). The CDR3 has 13 residues. The V gene lost 0 bases and the J gene lost 7 bases, with 11 bases spanning the gap. Germline V gene sequence: CDR1 SGDLS, CDR2 YYNGEE. Here the CDR3 reads CASSVAGSAEQYF. The CDR3 nucleotides are TGTGCCAGCAGCGTAGCAGGGTCAGCTGAGCAGTACTTC.

This clonotype was picked up a small number of times. The chain employs TRBV4-1 and TRBJ1-1; D remains unclear. Germline loops: CDR1 MGHRA, CDR2 YSYEKL. The CDR3 spans 11 residues. V lost 2 bases, J lost 8 bases, and 6 bases lay in between. DNA for the CDR3: TGCGCCAGCAGCCAACAAACCGAAGCTTTCTTT. It translates to CASSQQTEAFF.

The V and J genes are TRBV7-2 and TRBJ2-7; D might be TRBD1 (5 bases). This CDR3 is 14 amino acids long. CDR1 and CDR2 (germline): SGHTA, FQGNSA. Trimming pared 3 bases from V and 12 bases from J, leaving 21 bases between. This chain's CDR3 is CASSFGQGGYAPYF. The CDR3 nucleotides read TGTGCCAGCAGCTTCGGGCAGGGCGGCTACGCGCCGTACTTC.

This clonotype was recorded at least ten times. The rearrangement joins TRBV9 to TRBJ2-3, with 10 bases matching TRBD1. Germline V gives CDR1 SGDLS, CDR2 YYNGEE. V was pared by 4 bases and J by 2 bases, with 7 bases of the junction left unmatched. The CDR3 runs to 16 residues. This CDR3 is CASSTWTGGTTDTQYF. In nucleotides, the CDR3 is TGTGCCAGCAGCACATGGACAGGGGGTACCACAGATACGCAGTATTTT.

The chain couples TRBV20-1 to TRBJ2-7; D tentatively reads TRBD1 or TRBD2 (5 bases each). In germline, CDR1 is DFQATT, CDR2 SNEGSKA (reference sequence). The V and J ends lost 4 bases and 6 bases respectively, with 19 bases between them. The CDR3 has 14 amino acids. CDR3 nucleotide sequence: TGCAGTGCTATTTACGGCTTCAGGGAGTCCGAGCAGTACTTC. Its protein product is CSAIYGFRESEQYF.

This clonotype was detected many times. This rearrangement joins TRBV27 to TRBJ1-1, with a weak D call TRBD1 (5 bases). Germline lookup yields CDR1 MNHEY and CDR2 SMNVEV (reference sequence). The CDR3 spans 14 residues. V was cut by 3 bases and J by 1 base, with 9 bases left in between. This chain's CDR3 is CASSFSGSNTEAFF. CDR3 nucleotide sequence: TGTGCCAGCAGTTTTTCAGGGTCGAACACTGAAGCTTTCTTT.

The table lists this clonotype with a few counts. This sequence joins TRBV6-1 and TRBJ2-7, with TRBD2 identical over 12 bases. CDR1 and CDR2 from the germline V gene are MNHNS and SASEGT. The V gene end was trimmed by 7 bases and the J gene end by 5 bases; junction bases not matched to a gene: 6. The length of the CDR3 is 14 residues. This CDR3 reads CASKWTSGIDEQYF. As DNA, the CDR3 is TGTGCCAGCAAATGGACTAGCGGGATCGACGAGCAGTACTTC.

In this sample, this clonotype turned up many times. This sequence joins TRBV12-3 or TRBV12-4 and TRBJ2-3; TRBD1 agrees at 7 bases. Trimming took 7 bases from V and 8 from J; bases not matched to a gene: 15. The CDR3 length is 15 residues. CDR3 protein: CASNSGQLSGGTQYF. As DNA, the CDR3 is TGTGCCAGCAATTCGGGACAGCTCAGTGGGGGTACGCAGTATTTT.

In this sample, this clonotype turned up a few times. The gene calls are TRBV2 and TRBJ2-7, with D perhaps TRBD2 (6 bases). V dropped 11 bases and J dropped 4 bases, with 18 bases sitting between them. The CDR3 runs to 13 residues. Germline loops: CDR1 SNHLY, CDR2 FYNNEI. The CDR3 loop is CALSGAGKYEQYF. The DNA of the CDR3 is TGTGCCCTCAGTGGGGCGGGGAAATACGAGCAGTACTTC.

The J gene is TRBJ2-1, the V gene TRBV20-1; D possibly corresponds to TRBD2 (6 bases). The CDR3 runs to 16 residues. V was cut by 2 bases and J by 0 bases, with 14 bases left in between. Germline V gives CDR1 DFQATT, CDR2 SNEGSKA (reference sequence). This chain's CDR3 is CSARHAAGSSYNEQFF. The CDR3 DNA reads TGCAGTGCTAGACATGCGGCCGGGAGCTCCTACAATGAGCAGTTCTTC.

This clonotype was counted ten times or more. The chain has TRBV2 and TRBJ2-3; the match to TRBD2 covers 14 bases. Per the germline V gene, CDR1 is SNHLY and CDR2 is FYNNEI. The length of the CDR3 is 21 residues. V lost 6 bases, J lost 1 base, and 18 bases stayed unmatched. CDR3 DNA sequence: TGTGCCAGCAGCGACCCCTCGTCGACTAGCGGGAGGGACGTCGGCACAGATACGCAGTATTTT. This encodes CASSDPSSTSGRDVGTDTQYF.

In its sample, this clonotype was seen once. A clone one base away is much larger, so this may be a read error. This chain connects TRBV27 to TRBJ2-3, with D possibly being TRBD2 (6 bases). Trimming stripped 4 bases from V and 9 bases from J, with 17 bases between. Germline V gene data show CDR1 as MNHEY and CDR2 as SMNVEV (reference sequence). CDR3 size: 14 residues. For the CDR3, the DNA is TGTGCCAGCAGTTCTAAGATAGCGGCAAGCACGCAGTATTTT. It encodes CASSSKIAASTQYF.